The present TCR beta chain was sequenced within a study of blood T cell repertoires in COVID-19. How the authors handled the data: Quantification of nucleated cells was approximated via reference gene primer amplification. The method was immunoSEQ multiplex PCR; TCRdb's version includes in-frame clones alone and lacks a portion of them. The V and J calls and clone size are taken from that table; D and trimming were inferred from the DNA. The table has about 180,000 clones, about 91% seen once. From germline, CDR1 is SGHAT and CDR2 FQNNGV. CDR3 length equals 17 residues. The ends lost 1 base at V and 0 bases at J; junction bases unmatched: 5.

The clonotype originates from a woman between 45 and 65 years old with acute or convalescent COVID-19. V is TRBV11-2 and J is TRBJ2-7, with 11 bases identical to TRBD2. Sequencing was carried out using peripheral blood. CDR3 bases: TGTGCCAGCAGCTTAGTCAGACTAGCGGGAATCTCCTACGAGCAGTACTTC. Amino acid sequence: CASSLVRLAGISYEQYF.